Detailed here is one TCR beta chain. Its antigen is not identified. The table came from immunoSEQ multiplex PCR; TCRdb's copy has only in-frame clones and leaves some out. The data contain a few million clones, around 90% of them singletons. There are 14 residues in the CDR3. Per the germline V gene, CDR1 is SGHNT and CDR2 is YYREEE (reference sequence). V was shortened by 4 bases and J by 5 bases, with 15 bases between the two germline ends. These data originate in a study of shared clonotypes between healthy human individuals. Across the whole study: Plates per donor: three CD4 naive, three CD4 memory, two CD8 naive, one CD8 memory. Overall study results and limits: Only blood was sampled, and tissue TCR repertoires likely differ from blood ones.

The gene calls are TRBV5-4 and TRBJ2-5, with D tentatively TRBD1 (6 bases). Sequencing input: naive CD4+ T cells sorted from blood. Subset noted: CD45RA+ positively selected. The receptor's source is a man between 18 and 29 years old in good health. The CDR3 DNA follows: TGTGCCAGCAGCCGGACAGATGAGTTGGAGACCCAGTACTTC. This codes for CASSRTDELETQYF.